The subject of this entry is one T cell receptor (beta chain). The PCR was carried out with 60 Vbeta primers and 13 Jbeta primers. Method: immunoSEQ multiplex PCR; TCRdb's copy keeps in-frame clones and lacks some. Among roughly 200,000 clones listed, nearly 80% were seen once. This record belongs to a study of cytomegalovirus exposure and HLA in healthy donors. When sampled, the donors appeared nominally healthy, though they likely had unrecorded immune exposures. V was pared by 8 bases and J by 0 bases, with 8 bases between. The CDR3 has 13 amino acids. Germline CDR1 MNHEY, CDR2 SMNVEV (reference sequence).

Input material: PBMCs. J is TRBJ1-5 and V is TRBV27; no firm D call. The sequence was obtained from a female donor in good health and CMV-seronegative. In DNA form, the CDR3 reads TGTGCCAGCGGGGAGTATAGCAATCAGCCCCAGCATTTT. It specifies CASGEYSNQPQHF.